The clone carrying this T cell receptor (beta chain) was recorded only once. Its target is not known. Method: immunoSEQ multiplex PCR; TCRdb's copy keeps in-frame clones and lacks some. The sample has approximately 2.5 million clones; over 85% are singletons. The data derive from a study of shared clonotypes between healthy human individuals. Study-wide context: There were three CD4 naive, three CD4 memory, two CD8 naive and one CD8 memory plates per donor. The study's findings and limits: Generation probability values for non-shared clonotypes were lower than those for clonotypes shared by all four donors.

Germline lookup yields CDR1 MNHEY and CDR2 SMNVEV (reference sequence). Trimming took 8 bases from V and 6 from J; bases not matched to a gene: 8. The CDR3 is 13 amino acids. The rearrangement joins TRBV27 to TRBJ2-7; TRBD1 matches 9 bases. Sample: naive CD4+ T cells from PBMCs. Subset here: CD45RA+ positively selected. This receptor was obtained from a man between 18 and 35 years old in good health. Some clones in this sample may be carry-over from other donors' samples. The CDR3 DNA is TGTGCCAGCGGTCACAGGGGGCAGGGCGAGCAGTACTTC. It specifies CASGHRGQGEQYF.